This T cell receptor beta chain emerged from a study of T cell responses to AZD1222 COVID-19 vaccine. Study results and caveats: Baseline antibody screening turned up just a handful of seropositive AZD1222 recipients.

The CDR3 extends over 15 amino acids. The germline V gene has CDR1 MGHRA and CDR2 YSYEKL. Between the trimmed V and J ends, which lost 1 base and 8 bases, there was a span of 15 bases. Assay used: immunoSEQ multiplex PCR; TCRdb lists only in-frame clones, some missing. This sample has about 160,000 clones, with roughly 92% found just once. Of note for this clone: Its antigen is still unknown.

The input for sequencing was peripheral blood, taken on day 0 of AZD1222 vaccination. The TCR sequence derives from an adult in good health. The J gene is TRBJ2-1, the V gene TRBV4-1; weak D call: TRBD1 (6 bases). CDR3 residues: CASSQVQGPIDEQFF. In DNA, the CDR3 is TGCGCCAGCAGCCAAGTACAGGGACCCATCGATGAGCAGTTCTTC.